The sequence of this TCR beta chain was determined in a study of blood T cells in healthy people across ages. Trimming at V came to 4 bases and at J to 4 bases, leaving 13 bases not matched to a gene. CDR1 is MGHDK and CDR2 is SYGVNS in the germline V gene. The CDR3 runs to 18 residues. A second about 7 to 12 cycle PCR used barcoded and J-beta primers. MiXCR, applied by TCRdb to the 5' RACE reads, yields one record per CDR3 protein. The sample includes fewer than 2,000,000 distinct CDR3 sequences, more than 35% of them seen just once. This chain joins TRBV25-1 and TRBJ1-2; TRBD1 matches 12 bases. The sequence came from a human donor in good health. Specimen: blood. CDR3 amino acids: CASSGAGTGGSNVYGYTF. DNA for the CDR3: TGTGCCAGCAGTGGGGCGGGGACAGGGGGCAGTAATGTCTATGGCTACACCTTC.